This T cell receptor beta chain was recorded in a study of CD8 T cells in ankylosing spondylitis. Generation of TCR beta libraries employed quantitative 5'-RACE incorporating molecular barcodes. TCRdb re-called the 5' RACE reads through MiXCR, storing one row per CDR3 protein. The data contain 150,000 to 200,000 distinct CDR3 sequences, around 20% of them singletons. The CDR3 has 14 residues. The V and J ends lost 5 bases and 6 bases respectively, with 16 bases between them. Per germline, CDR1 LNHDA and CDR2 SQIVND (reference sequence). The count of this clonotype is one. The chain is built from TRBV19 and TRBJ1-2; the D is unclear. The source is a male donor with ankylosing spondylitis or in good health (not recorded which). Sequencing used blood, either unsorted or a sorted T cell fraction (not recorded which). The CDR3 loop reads CASSPSPEPNGYTF. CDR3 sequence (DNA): TGTGCCAGTAGTCCCTCCCCGGAACCCAATGGCTACACCTTC.